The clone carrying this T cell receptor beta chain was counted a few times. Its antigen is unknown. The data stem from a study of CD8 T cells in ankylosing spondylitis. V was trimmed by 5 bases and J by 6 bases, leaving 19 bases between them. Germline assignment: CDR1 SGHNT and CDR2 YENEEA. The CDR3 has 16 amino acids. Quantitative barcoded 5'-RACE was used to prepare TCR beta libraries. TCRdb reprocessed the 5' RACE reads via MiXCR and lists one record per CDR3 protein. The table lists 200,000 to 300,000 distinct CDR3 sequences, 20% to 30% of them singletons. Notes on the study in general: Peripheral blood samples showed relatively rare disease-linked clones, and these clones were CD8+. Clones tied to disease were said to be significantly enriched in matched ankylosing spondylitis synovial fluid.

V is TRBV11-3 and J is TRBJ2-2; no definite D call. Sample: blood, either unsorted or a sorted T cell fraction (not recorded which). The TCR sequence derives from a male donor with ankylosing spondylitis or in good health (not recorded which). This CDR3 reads CASSPAAIGWAGELFF. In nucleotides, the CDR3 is TGTGCCAGCAGCCCCGCCGCGATAGGGTGGGCCGGGGAGCTGTTTTTT.